This T cell receptor beta chain was identified during a study of cytomegalovirus exposure and HLA in healthy donors. General study points: The authors excluded some V segments, including TRBV6-2 and TRBV6-3, as indistinguishable. Despite most TCR sequences being rare, some public TCRs occurred in many donors. Based on reports, TCR beta sequences accurately predicted HLA-A and HLA-B alleles for most subjects.

PCR used 60 Vbeta primers and 13 Jbeta primers. Authors' analysis steps: The count from a later analysis was 70 million to 85 million unique TCR beta chains, roughly 11 million of them shared. Repertoires were generated with immunoSEQ multiplex PCR, while TCRdb's copy carries only in-frame clones and drops some. V and J calls and clone size are given by that table; D and trimming were obtained from the DNA. The sample yields 110,000 to 150,000 clones, 78% seen once. This clone has just one count. Its antigen is not known. The length of the CDR3 is 17 residues. V dropped 3 bases and J dropped 3; count of bases not matched to a gene: 13. The germline V gene encodes CDR1 SGHNT and CDR2 YYREEE (reference sequence).

The chain couples TRBV5-4 to TRBJ2-7; 9 positions match TRBD1. The sample comprised PBMCs. This TCR was recovered from a female donor in good health and CMV-seronegative. The CDR3 DNA sequence: TGTGCCAGCAGCTCCCTTCCTCCCGGACAGGGGAGCTACGAGCAGTACTTC. This translates into CASSSLPPGQGSYEQYF.